A single sample is the source of the 24 T cell receptor beta chains below, sequenced in a study of CD8 T cells in ankylosing spondylitis. TCRdb reprocessed the 5' RACE reads via MiXCR and lists one record per CDR3 protein. The data show 250,000 or so distinct CDR3 sequences, about 24% seen once. The sequenced sample consisted of blood, either unsorted or a sorted T cell fraction (not recorded which). The receptor source for this set is a male donor with ankylosing spondylitis or in good health (not recorded which).

This clonotype was counted ten times or more. The chain has TRBV3-1 and TRBJ2-2; D unresolved. This CDR3 contains 11 residues. Trimming took off 5 bases at V and 4 bases at J, with 2 bases between the two ends. Germline CDR1 and CDR2: LGHDT and YNNKEL (reference sequence). CDR3 sequence: CASSSTGELFF. CDR3 bases: TGTGCCAGCAGCAGCACCGGGGAGCTGTTTTTT.

This clonotype came up many times. This chain connects TRBV4-1 to TRBJ1-3, with D hard to call. Germline assignment: CDR1 MGHRA and CDR2 YSYEKL. The CDR3 covers 17 residues. V lost 0 bases, J lost 2 bases, and 14 bases lay in between. The CDR3 DNA is TGCGCCAGCAGCCAAGATGTCGGGCAGATGACTGGAAACACCATATATTTT. The encoded protein is CASSQDVGQMTGNTIYF.

The CDR3 bases are TGTGCCAGCAGCTTGACAGGGGGCCTTAATTCACCCCTCCACTTT. Translating gives CASSLTGGLNSPLHF. V and J are TRBV5-6 and TRBJ1-6; 9 positions match TRBD1. The CDR3 is 15 residues long. From germline, CDR1 is SGHDT and CDR2 YYEEEE. After removal of 1 base from V and 6 bases from J, the junction contained 2 bases not matched to a gene.

At least ten counts were recorded for this clonotype. The CDR3 DNA sequence: TGTGCCAGCAGGAAAGGGACATCGATCGAGACCCAGTACTTC. Encoded protein: CASRKGTSIETQYF. The chain employs TRBV6-4 and TRBJ2-5; D might be TRBD1 (6 bases). Germline CDR1 MRHNA, CDR2 SNTAGT. V lost 6 bases to trimming and J lost 5 bases, with 16 bases between them. The CDR3 is made up of 14 amino acids.

This clonotype was counted only a few times. The chain combines TRBV20-1 with TRBJ1-1; 7 bases are a match to TRBD1. CDR1 is DFQATT, CDR2 SNEGSKA, per germline (reference sequence). Trimming took 6 bases from V and 0 from J; bases not matched to a gene: 7. CDR3 size: 14 residues. The CDR3 region has the DNA TGCAGTGCAACCCCGGGACAGCTGAACACTGAAGCTTTCTTT. Translating it yields CSATPGQLNTEAFF.

This clonotype was seen ten or more times. The rearrangement uses TRBV6-5 and TRBJ1-3; no definite D call. This CDR3 is built from 12 residues. Germline V CDR1 and CDR2: MNHEY, SVGAGI. Between the trimmed V and J ends, which lost 8 bases and 1 base, there was a span of 6 bases. CDR3 coding DNA: TGTGCCAGCCGGCCATCTGGAAACACCATATATTTT. Translation: CASRPSGNTIYF.

This clonotype appeared many times. The chain uses TRBV28 and TRBJ1-3; a weak D match, TRBD1 (5 bases). This CDR3 spans 14 amino acids. Germline V gene sequence: CDR1 MDHEN, CDR2 SYDVKM. Trimming removed 5 bases from V and 7 bases from J, with 15 bases in between. CDR3 DNA sequence: TGTGCCAGCAGTCAGGGAGCGGGGCGGAACACCATATATTTT. This codes for CASSQGAGRNTIYF.

This clonotype appeared many times. The gene calls are TRBV6-5 and TRBJ2-3; no firm D call. Germline values: CDR1 MNHEY, CDR2 SVGAGI. Trimming removed 0 bases from V and 2 bases from J, with 18 bases in between. The CDR3 runs to 18 residues. The CDR3 loop is CASSYSISDGYYTDTQYF. Here the CDR3 DNA reads TGTGCCAGCAGTTACTCGATTTCTGACGGGTACTACACAGATACGCAGTATTTT.

This clonotype occurred a few times. The chain recombines TRBV6-1 with TRBJ1-4, with a weak D call TRBD1 (5 bases). Germline V gene lookup returns CDR1 MNHNS and CDR2 SASEGT. Deletions cut 6 bases from V and 6 bases from J, with 14 bases between. This CDR3 region has 14 residues. The CDR3 DNA reads TGTGCCAGCAGCCAGGGAATCGGAGATGAAAAACTGTTTTTT. Protein: CASSQGIGDEKLFF.

The chain is built from TRBV18 and TRBJ1-5; no definite D call. The CDR3 spans 14 residues. CDR1 KGHSH and CDR2 LQKENI come from the germline V gene. V shed 6 bases and J shed 8 bases, with 17 bases lying between them. In DNA, the CDR3 is TGTGCCAGCTCGGGGTCGGAATCATCGAAGCCCCAGCATTTT. It translates to CASSGSESSKPQHF.

The chain recombines TRBV11-2 with TRBJ1-1, with D unclear. The CDR3 totals 16 residues. V shed 1 base and J shed 0 bases, with 12 bases lying between them. Germline CDR1 SGHAT, CDR2 FQNNGV. The CDR3 DNA sequence: TGTGCCAGCAGCTTAGGACGACGGACTATGAACACTGAAGCTTTCTTT. This gives the protein CASSLGRRTMNTEAFF.

The chain employs TRBV20-1 and TRBJ2-3; 7 nucleotides agree with TRBD1. The V and J ends lost 1 base and 0 bases, in that order; junction bases with no gene match: 7. CDR1 is DFQATT, CDR2 SNEGSKA, per germline (reference sequence). The length of the CDR3 is 16 residues. Here the CDR3 reads CSARAINRGSTDTQYF. The DNA of the CDR3 is TGCAGTGCTAGAGCTATCAACAGGGGCAGCACAGATACGCAGTATTTT.

The V gene is TRBV6-5, the J gene TRBJ2-3; unclear D gene. Germline loops: CDR1 MNHEY, CDR2 SVGAGI. CDR3 size: 11 residues. Between the trimmed V and J ends, which lost 6 bases and 6 bases, there was a span of 7 bases. The CDR3 is CASRSIDTQYF. CDR3 nucleotides: TGTGCCAGCAGGTCTATTGATACGCAGTATTTT.

Comment on this clonotype: A much larger clone is a single base away; this may be a read error. This chain joins TRBV7-9 and TRBJ2-3; no definite D call. The CDR3 totals 12 residues. Trimming left V 2 bases short and J 6 bases short, with 6 bases between. Germline values: CDR1 SEHNR, CDR2 FQNEAQ (reference sequence). CDR3 nucleotides: TGTGCCAGCAGCTTAATGAGGGATACGCAGTATTTT. Protein: CASSLMRDTQYF.

The chain combines TRBV12-3 or TRBV12-4 with TRBJ2-7, with TRBD2 identical over 7 bases. This CDR3 comprises 15 residues. Trimming cost V 6 bases and J 1 base; bases outside gene matches: 9. CDR3 bases: TGTGCCAGCAGCTCCCGGGGGGAAGTGTCCTACGAGCAGTACTTC. Its protein is CASSSRGEVSYEQYF.

This clonotype turned up a few times. This chain joins TRBV6-5 and TRBJ1-2, with no clear D. The CDR3 runs 15 residues. Trimming pared 2 bases from V and 0 bases from J, leaving 10 bases between. Germline V gene data show CDR1 as MNHEY and CDR2 as SVGAGI. The DNA for the CDR3 is TGTGCCAGCAGTTACACAGCGGATTCTAACTATGGCTACACCTTC. Its protein is CASSYTADSNYGYTF.

This chain connects TRBV18 to TRBJ2-1; D may be TRBD1 (5 bases). The germline V gene has CDR1 KGHSH and CDR2 LQKENI. This CDR3 has 15 residues. V was pared by 6 bases and J by 6 bases, with 18 bases between. CDR3 sequence reads: CASSPSAGRSNEQFF. Written as DNA, the CDR3 is TGTGCCAGCTCGCCCTCGGCAGGGCGCAGCAATGAGCAGTTCTTC.

This clonotype was observed many times. The gene calls are TRBV12-3 or TRBV12-4 and TRBJ2-1; 7 bases match TRBD2. CDR3 length: 16 residues. V lost 1 base to trimming and J lost 3 bases; unmatched junction nucleotides: 6. In DNA form, the CDR3 reads TGTGCCAGCAGTTTAGGAGTGACTAGCTTCTACAATGAGCAGTTCTTC. Translation gives CASSLGVTSFYNEQFF.

This clonotype came up a few times. This chain's CDR3 is CATSRDGRDRGIGYTF. In DNA form, the CDR3 reads TGTGCCACCAGCAGAGATGGTCGGGACAGGGGCATAGGCTACACCTTC. The V call is TRBV15, the J call TRBJ1-2; 10 bases match TRBD1. CDR1 and CDR2 from the germline V gene are LNHNV and YYDKDF (reference sequence). The CDR3 has 16 amino acids. V lost 0 bases, J lost 8 bases, and 9 bases stayed unmatched.

This clonotype occurred many times. The chain carries TRBV18 and TRBJ2-1, with D perhaps matching TRBD1 (5 bases). V was pared by 6 bases and J by 0 bases, with 9 bases between. This CDR3 region has 14 residues. Germline-derived CDR1 and CDR2 are KGHSH and LQKENI. CDR3 amino acids: CASSQGSSYNEQFF. The CDR3 DNA sequence: TGTGCCAGCTCCCAGGGCAGCTCCTACAATGAGCAGTTCTTC.

This clonotype was recorded at least ten times. The CDR3 bases are TGTGCCAGCATAAAGCGGGGGATCACAGATACGCAGTATTTT. Its protein product is CASIKRGITDTQYF. The chain is built from TRBV12-3 or TRBV12-4 and TRBJ2-3; the match to TRBD2 covers 8 bases. The length of the CDR3 is 14 residues. The junction had 5 bases not matched to a gene; V was cut back by 7 bases and J by 2 bases.

This clonotype was counted many times. The chain uses TRBV24-1 and TRBJ2-2; 7 bases are shared with TRBD2. The V segment lost 4 bases and the J segment 0 bases; nucleotides outside the gene matches: 7. Germline CDR1 and CDR2: KGHDR and SFDVKD. CDR3 size: 17 residues. In nucleotides, the CDR3 is TGTGCCACCAGTGACTTAGGGCGGGGGACGAACACCGGGGAGCTGTTTTTT. Translation: CATSDLGRGTNTGELFF.

J is TRBJ1-5 and V is TRBV6-5, with D unresolved. Per germline, CDR1 MNHEY and CDR2 SVGAGI. The V gene lost 3 bases and the J gene lost 2 bases, with 8 bases spanning the gap. The CDR3 sequence is 14 residues long. The CDR3 region is CASSYAGGNQPQHF. The DNA of the CDR3 is TGTGCCAGCAGTTATGCTGGAGGCAATCAGCCCCAGCATTTT.

This clonotype was counted between two and nine times. The chain joins TRBV20-1 to TRBJ2-5; TRBD1 agrees at 10 bases. After removal of 6 bases from V and 5 bases from J, the junction contained 9 bases not matched to a gene. This CDR3 spans 14 amino acids. Per germline, CDR1 DFQATT and CDR2 SNEGSKA (reference sequence). The CDR3 region is CSAPGQGFLETQYF. The CDR3 region has the DNA TGCAGTGCCCCGGGACAGGGGTTTTTGGAGACCCAGTACTTC.